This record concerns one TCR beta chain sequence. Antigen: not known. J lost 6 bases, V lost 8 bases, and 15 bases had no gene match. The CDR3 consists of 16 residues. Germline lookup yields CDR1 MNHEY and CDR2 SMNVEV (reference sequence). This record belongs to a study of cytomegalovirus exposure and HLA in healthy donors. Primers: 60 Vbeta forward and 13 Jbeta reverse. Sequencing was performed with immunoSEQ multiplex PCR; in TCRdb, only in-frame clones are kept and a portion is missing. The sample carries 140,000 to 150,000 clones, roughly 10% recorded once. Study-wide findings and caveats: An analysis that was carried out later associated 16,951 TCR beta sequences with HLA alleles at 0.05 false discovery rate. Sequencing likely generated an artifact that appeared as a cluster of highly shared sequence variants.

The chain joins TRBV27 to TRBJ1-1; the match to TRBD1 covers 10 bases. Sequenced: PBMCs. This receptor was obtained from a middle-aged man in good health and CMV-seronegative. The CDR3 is CASCGDRGHRGAEAFF. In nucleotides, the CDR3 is TGTGCCAGCTGCGGCGACAGGGGGCATCGCGGGGCTGAAGCTTTCTTT.